This note documents a single T cell receptor beta chain sequence. What it recognizes is unknown. The cryopreserved samples used held roughly 0.9-10 million PBMC prior to extraction of DNA. These data come from a study of long-term antiretroviral therapy in people with HIV. Findings and limits, study-wide: Post-ART samples showed increased diversity that remained below transplant donor control levels.

The V and J ends lost 0 bases and 9 bases respectively, with 9 bases between them. Per germline, CDR1 SGHTA and CDR2 FQGNSA. The CDR3 loop spans 13 amino acids. Samples were assayed with immunoSEQ v3.0 at survey level. Produced via immunoSEQ multiplex PCR; TCRdb's table is partial and in-frame only. Seen here are around 25,000 clones, around 81% observed once, and the top ten hold approximately 15%. The rearrangement joins TRBV7-2 to TRBJ1-5; no definite D call. This specimen was unsorted PBMCs, taken at the start of antiretroviral therapy, before treatment. The receptor was derived from a young woman with HIV. CDR3 in amino acids: CASSLARESPQHF. The CDR3 bases are TGTGCCAGCAGCTTAGCTAGGGAATCGCCCCAGCATTTT.